This is a list of T cell receptor beta chains from one sample in a study of T cells in localized non-small cell lung cancer. Libraries were prepared by immunoSEQ multiplex PCR; TCRdb keeps only in-frame clonotypes and omits some of them. The sample consists of 50,000 to 55,000 clones, around 87% of them appearing once. Sequenced material: PBMCs, taken before any cancer treatment. Every receptor here comes from a female donor with stage II lung adenocarcinoma. CDR3s include the opening cysteine and the closing phenylalanine or tryptophan. D genes are given only for firm matches. Clone size appears in some rows only: once, few, many, or a class for an expanded clone.

TRBV5-1	-	TRBJ2-7	TRBD1	CASRRTGTGYEQYF	TGCGCCAGCCGGCGGACAGGGACAGGTTACGAGCAGTACTTC
TRBV4-1	-	TRBJ2-7	TRBD1	CASSHGTGITEQYF	TGCGCCAGCAGCCACGGGACAGGGATCACCGAGCAGTACTTC
TRBV4-2	-	TRBJ2-2	-	CASSQGQNTGELFF	TGTGCCAGCAGCCAAGGACAGAACACCGGGGAGCTGTTTTTT
TRBV5-6	-	TRBJ2-1	TRBD2	CASNAGGNYNEQFF	TGTGCCAGCAATGCGGGGGGGAACTACAATGAGCAGTTCTTC
TRBV5-1	-	TRBJ2-1	TRBD1	CASSQRTGTGSHNEQFF	TGCGCCAGCAGCCAGCGTACCGGGACAGGGAGCCACAATGAGCAGTTCTTC
TRBV5-4	few	TRBJ1-2	-	CASSYQTQGGYTF	TGTGCCAGCAGCTATCAAACCCAAGGGGGCTACACCTTC
TRBV13	-	TRBJ1-5	-	CASSLSGAGGNQPQHF	TGTGCCAGCAGCCTATCCGGGGCAGGGGGCAATCAGCCCCAGCATTTT
TRBV5-1	-	TRBJ1-6	TRBD1	CASSLGDRAVYNSPLHF	TGCGCCAGCAGCTTGGGAGACAGGGCTGTCTATAATTCACCCCTCCACTTT
TRBV5-6	-	TRBJ1-1	TRBD1	CASSSPPAGTGNTEAFF	TGTGCCAGCAGCTCTCCCCCGGCCGGGACAGGGAACACTGAAGCTTTCTTT
TRBV2	-	TRBJ1-1	TRBD1	CARTSGGSTEAFF	TGTGCCAGAACTTCAGGGGGCTCCACTGAAGCTTTCTTT
TRBV5-1	-	TRBJ1-2	-	CASSLSWGPGGYTF	TGCGCCAGCAGCTTGTCTTGGGGGCCGGGTGGCTACACCTTC
TRBV6-5	-	TRBJ2-1	TRBD2	CASRRGLAPYNEQFF	TGTGCCAGCAGGCGTGGACTAGCCCCTTACAATGAGCAGTTCTTC
TRBV6-5	-	TRBJ2-7	-	CASSYGGSYEQYF	TGTGCCAGCAGTTACGGGGGCTCCTACGAGCAGTACTTC
TRBV12-5	many	TRBJ2-7	-	CASGWSYEQYF	TGTGCTAGTGGTTGGAGCTACGAGCAGTACTTC
TRBV28	-	TRBJ1-2	TRBD1	CASSSLRGRLDGYTF	TGTGCCAGCAGTTCCCTCAGGGGGCGGTTAGATGGCTACACCTTC
TRBV15	-	TRBJ1-4	-	CATSQGHGGEKLFF	TGTGCCACCAGCCAAGGTCACGGCGGGGAAAAACTGTTTTTT
TRBV27	-	TRBJ1-1	-	CASSPRQVVTSEAFF	TGTGCCAGCAGTCCCAGACAGGTGGTAACATCTGAAGCTTTCTTT
TRBV2	-	TRBJ2-5	-	CASTRSRETQYF	TGTGCCAGCACCAGGAGCCGAGAGACCCAGTACTTC
TRBV9	-	TRBJ2-7	TRBD1	CASSATGQEPYEQYF	TGTGCCAGCAGCGCGACGGGACAGGAGCCCTACGAGCAGTACTTC
TRBV7-8	-	TRBJ1-2	-	CASSPGRGYTF	TGTGCCAGCAGCCCCGGCCGAGGCTACACCTTC
TRBV5-1	-	TRBJ2-7	TRBD1	CASSFFGTGLYEQYF	TGCGCCAGCAGCTTTTTCGGGACAGGGCTTTACGAGCAGTACTTC